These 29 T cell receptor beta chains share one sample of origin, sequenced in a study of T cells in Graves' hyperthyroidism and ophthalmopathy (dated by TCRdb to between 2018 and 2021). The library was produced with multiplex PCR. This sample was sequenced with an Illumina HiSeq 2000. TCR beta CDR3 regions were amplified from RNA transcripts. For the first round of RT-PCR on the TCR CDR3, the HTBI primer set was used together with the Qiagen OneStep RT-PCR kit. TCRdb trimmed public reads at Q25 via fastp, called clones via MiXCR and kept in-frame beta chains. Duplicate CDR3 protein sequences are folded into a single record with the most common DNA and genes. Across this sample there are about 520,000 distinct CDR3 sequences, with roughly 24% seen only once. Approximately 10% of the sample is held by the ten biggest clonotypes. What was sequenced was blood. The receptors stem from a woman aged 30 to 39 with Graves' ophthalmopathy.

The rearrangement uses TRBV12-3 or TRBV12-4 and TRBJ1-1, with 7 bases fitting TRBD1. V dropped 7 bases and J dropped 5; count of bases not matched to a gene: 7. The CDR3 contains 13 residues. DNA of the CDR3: TGTGCCAGCATCGCAGGGGGTTGGACTGAAGCTTTCTTT. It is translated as CASIAGGWTEAFF.

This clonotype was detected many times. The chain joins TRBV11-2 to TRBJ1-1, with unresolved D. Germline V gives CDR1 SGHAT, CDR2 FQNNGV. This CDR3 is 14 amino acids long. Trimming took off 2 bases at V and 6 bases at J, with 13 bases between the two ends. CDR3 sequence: CASSLFGAFSEAFF. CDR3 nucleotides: TGTGCCAGCAGCTTATTTGGCGCGTTTTCTGAAGCTTTCTTT.

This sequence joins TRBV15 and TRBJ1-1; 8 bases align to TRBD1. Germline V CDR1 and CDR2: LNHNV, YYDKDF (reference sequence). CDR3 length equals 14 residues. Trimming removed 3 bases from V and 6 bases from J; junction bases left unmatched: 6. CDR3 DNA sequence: TGTGCCACCAGCAGTGGACAGGGTAAGTCTGAAGCTTTCTTT. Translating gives CATSSGQGKSEAFF.

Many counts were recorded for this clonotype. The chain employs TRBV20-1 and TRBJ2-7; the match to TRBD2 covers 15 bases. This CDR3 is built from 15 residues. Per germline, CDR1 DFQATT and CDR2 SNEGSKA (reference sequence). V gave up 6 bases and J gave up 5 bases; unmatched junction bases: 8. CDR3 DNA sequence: TGCAGTGCCCCCGCTGGGACTAGCGGGGGGAACGAGCAGTACTTC. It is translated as CSAPAGTSGGNEQYF.

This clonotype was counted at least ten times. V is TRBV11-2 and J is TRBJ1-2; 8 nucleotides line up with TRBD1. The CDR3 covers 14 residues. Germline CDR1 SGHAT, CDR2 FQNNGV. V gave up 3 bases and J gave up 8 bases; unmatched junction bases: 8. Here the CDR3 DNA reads TGTGCCAGCAGCTTGGACAGGGATAATAGAGGCTACACCTTC. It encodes CASSLDRDNRGYTF.

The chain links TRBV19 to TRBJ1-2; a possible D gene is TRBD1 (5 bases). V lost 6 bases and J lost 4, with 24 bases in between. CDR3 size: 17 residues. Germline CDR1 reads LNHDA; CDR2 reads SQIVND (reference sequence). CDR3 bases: TGTGCCAGTAGCCCCGGGGGGGACCGACTCCGACCCTATGGCTACACCTTC. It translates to CASSPGGDRLRPYGYTF.

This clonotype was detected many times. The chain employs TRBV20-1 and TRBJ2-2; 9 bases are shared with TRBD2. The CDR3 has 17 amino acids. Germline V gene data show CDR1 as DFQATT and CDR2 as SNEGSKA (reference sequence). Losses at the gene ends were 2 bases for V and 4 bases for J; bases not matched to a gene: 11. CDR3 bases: TGCAGTGCTAGAATTAGCGGGGGCCCCCTGGGCACCGGGGAGCTGTTTTTT. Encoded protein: CSARISGGPLGTGELFF.

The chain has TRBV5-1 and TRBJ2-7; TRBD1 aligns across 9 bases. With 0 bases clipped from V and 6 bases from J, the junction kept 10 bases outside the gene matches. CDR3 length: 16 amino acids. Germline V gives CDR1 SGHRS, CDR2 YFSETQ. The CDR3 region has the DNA TGCGCCAGCAGCTTGGAGGACGGGACAGGGATGGCCGAGCAGTACTTC. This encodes CASSLEDGTGMAEQYF.

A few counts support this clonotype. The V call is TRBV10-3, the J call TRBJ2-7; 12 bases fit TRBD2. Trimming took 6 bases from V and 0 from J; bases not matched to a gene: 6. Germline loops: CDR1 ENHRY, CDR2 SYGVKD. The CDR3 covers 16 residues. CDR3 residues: CAIRRTSGAHSYEQYF. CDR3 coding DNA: TGTGCCATCAGGAGGACTAGCGGGGCTCACTCCTACGAGCAGTACTTC.

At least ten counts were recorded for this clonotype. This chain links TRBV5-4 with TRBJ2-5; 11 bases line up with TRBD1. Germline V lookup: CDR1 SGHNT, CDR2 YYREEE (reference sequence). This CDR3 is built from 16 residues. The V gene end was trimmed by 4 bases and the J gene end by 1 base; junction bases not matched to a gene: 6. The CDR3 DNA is TGTGCCAGCAGCCAATCCGGGACAGGGGGCCAAGAGACCCAGTACTTC. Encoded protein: CASSQSGTGGQETQYF. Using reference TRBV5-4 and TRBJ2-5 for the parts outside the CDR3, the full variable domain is ETGVTQSPTHLIKTRGQQVTLRCSSQSGHNTVSWYQQALGQGPQFIFQYYREEENGRGNFPPRFSGLQFPNYSSELNVNALELDDSALYLCASSQSGTGGQETQYFGPGTRLLVL.

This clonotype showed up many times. The CDR3 is CATSRDQGGETQYF. The CDR3 bases are TGTGCCACCAGCAGAGATCAAGGGGGAGAGACCCAGTACTTC. This rearrangement joins TRBV15 to TRBJ2-5, with a possible D match to TRBD1 (6 bases). Germline V gene sequence: CDR1 LNHNV, CDR2 YYDKDF (reference sequence). Trimming removed 0 bases from V and 4 bases from J, with 9 bases in between. The CDR3 runs to 14 residues.

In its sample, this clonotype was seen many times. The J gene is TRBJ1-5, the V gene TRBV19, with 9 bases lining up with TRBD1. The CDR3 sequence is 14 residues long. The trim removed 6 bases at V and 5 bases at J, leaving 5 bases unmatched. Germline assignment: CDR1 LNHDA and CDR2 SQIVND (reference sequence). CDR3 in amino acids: CASRRDRGDQPQHF. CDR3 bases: TGTGCCAGTAGACGTGACAGGGGGGATCAGCCCCAGCATTTT. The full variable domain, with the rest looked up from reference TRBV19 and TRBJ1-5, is DGGITQSPKYLFRKEGQNVTLSCEQNLNHDAMYWYRQDPGQGLRLIYYSQIVNDFQKGDIAEGYSVSREKKESFPLTVTSAQKNPTAFYLCASRRDRGDQPQHFGDGTRLSIL.

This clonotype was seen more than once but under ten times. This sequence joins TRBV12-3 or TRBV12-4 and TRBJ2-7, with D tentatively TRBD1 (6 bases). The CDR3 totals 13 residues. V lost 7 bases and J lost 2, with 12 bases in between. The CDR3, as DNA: TGTGCCAGCACCCAGGACAGTGCCTACGAGCAGTACTTC. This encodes CASTQDSAYEQYF.

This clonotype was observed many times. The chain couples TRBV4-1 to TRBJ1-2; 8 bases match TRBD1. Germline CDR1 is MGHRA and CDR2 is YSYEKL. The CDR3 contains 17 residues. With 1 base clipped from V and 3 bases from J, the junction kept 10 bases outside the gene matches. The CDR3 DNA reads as TGCGCCAGCAGCCAAGTACTTTCCAGGGGGCTCGACTATGGCTACACCTTC. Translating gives CASSQVLSRGLDYGYTF.

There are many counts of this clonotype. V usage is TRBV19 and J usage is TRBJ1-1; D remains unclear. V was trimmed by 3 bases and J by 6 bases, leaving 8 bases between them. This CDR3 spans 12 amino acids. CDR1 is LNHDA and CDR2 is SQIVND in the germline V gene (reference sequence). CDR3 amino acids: CASSIGSAEAFF. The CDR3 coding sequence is TGTGCCAGTAGTATCGGGTCAGCTGAAGCTTTCTTT.

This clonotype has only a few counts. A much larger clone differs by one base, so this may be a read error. The CDR3 reads CSASLLGTGYQPRHF. The DNA of the CDR3 is TGCAGTGCTAGCCTGTTGGGGACAGGCTATCAGCCCCGGCATTTT. The chain links TRBV20-1 to TRBJ1-5, with 8 bases lining up with TRBD1. The CDR3 has 15 residues. Germline loops: CDR1 DFQATT, CDR2 SNEGSKA (reference sequence).

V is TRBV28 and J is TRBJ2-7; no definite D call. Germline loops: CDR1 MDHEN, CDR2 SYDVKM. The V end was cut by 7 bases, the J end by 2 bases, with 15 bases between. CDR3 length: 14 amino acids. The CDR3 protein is CASTASDKAYEQYF. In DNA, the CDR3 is TGTGCCAGCACCGCGAGCGACAAGGCCTACGAGCAGTACTTC.

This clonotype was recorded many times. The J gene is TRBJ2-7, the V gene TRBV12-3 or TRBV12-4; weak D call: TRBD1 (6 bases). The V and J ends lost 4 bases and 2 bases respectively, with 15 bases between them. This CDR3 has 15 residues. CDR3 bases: TGTGCCAGCAGTTCAAGGACAGTAAAGACCTACGAGCAGTACTTC. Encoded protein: CASSSRTVKTYEQYF.

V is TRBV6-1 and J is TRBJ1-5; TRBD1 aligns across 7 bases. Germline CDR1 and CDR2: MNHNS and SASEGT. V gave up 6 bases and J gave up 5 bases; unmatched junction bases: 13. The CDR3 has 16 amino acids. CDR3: CASSLTNRGRDQPQHF. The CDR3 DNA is TGTGCCAGCAGCTTGACCAACAGGGGTCGAGATCAGCCCCAGCATTTT.

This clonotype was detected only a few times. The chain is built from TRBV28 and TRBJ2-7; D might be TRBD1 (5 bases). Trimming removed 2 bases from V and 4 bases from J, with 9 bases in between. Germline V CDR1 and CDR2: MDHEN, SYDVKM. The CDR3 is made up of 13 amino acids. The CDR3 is CASSLHRLYEQYF. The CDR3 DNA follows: TGTGCCAGCAGTTTACACAGGTTATACGAGCAGTACTTC.

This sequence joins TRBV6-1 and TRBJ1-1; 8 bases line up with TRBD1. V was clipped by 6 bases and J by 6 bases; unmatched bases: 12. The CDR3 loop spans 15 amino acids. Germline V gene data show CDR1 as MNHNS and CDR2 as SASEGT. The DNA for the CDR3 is TGTGCCAGCAGACCCCCGGGACAGGAGGTACCTGAAGCTTTCTTT. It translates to CASRPPGQEVPEAFF.

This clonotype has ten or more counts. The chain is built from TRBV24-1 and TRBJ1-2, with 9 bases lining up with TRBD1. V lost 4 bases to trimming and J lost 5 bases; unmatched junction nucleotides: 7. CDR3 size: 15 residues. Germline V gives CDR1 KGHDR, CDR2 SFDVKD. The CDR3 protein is CATSDPGQGNYGYTF. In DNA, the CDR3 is TGTGCCACCAGTGACCCAGGACAGGGGAATTATGGCTACACCTTC.

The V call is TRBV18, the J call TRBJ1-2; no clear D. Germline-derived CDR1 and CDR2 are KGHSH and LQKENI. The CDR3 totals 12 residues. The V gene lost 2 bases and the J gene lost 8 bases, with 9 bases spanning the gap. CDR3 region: CASSPSAQGYTF. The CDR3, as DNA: TGTGCCAGCTCACCATCCGCCCAGGGCTACACCTTC. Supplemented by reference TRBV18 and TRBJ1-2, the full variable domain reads NAGVMQNPRHLVRRRGQEARLRCSPMKGHSHVYWYRQLPEEGLKFMVYLQKENIIDESGMPKERFSAEFPKEGPSILRIQQVVRGDSAAYFCASSPSAQGYTFGSGTRLTVV.

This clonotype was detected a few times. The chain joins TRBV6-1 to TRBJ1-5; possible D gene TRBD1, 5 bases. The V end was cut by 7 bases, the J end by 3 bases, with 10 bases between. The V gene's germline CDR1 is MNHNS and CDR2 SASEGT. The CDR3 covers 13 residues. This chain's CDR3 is CASTWDLNQPQHF. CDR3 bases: TGTGCCAGCACCTGGGACCTCAATCAGCCCCAGCATTTT.

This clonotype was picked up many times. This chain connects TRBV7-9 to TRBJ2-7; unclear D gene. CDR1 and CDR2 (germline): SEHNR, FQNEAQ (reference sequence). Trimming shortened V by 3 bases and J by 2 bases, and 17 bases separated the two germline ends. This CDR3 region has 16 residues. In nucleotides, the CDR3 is TGTGCCAGCAGCTTCGGTGGTTTCGACAAGACCTACGAGCAGTACTTC. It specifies CASSFGGFDKTYEQYF.

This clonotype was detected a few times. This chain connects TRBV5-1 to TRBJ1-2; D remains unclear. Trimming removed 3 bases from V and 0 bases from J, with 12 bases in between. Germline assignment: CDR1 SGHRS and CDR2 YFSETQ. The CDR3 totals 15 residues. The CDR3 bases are TGCGCCAGCAGCTGGGGTGGAAGGACTAACTATGGCTACACCTTC. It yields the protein CASSWGGRTNYGYTF.

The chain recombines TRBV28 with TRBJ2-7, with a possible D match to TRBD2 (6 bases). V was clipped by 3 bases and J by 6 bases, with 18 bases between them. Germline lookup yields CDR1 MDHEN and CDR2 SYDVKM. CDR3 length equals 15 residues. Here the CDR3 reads CASSFSGTQYGEQYF. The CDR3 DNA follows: TGTGCCAGCAGTTTTTCCGGGACTCAGTACGGCGAGCAGTACTTC.

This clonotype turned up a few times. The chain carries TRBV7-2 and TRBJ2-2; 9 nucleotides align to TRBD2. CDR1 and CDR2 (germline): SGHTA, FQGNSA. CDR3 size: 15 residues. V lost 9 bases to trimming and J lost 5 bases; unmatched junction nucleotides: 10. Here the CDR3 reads CASGGGRAYTGELFF. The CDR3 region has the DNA TGTGCCAGTGGTGGCGGGAGGGCCTATACCGGGGAGCTGTTTTTT.

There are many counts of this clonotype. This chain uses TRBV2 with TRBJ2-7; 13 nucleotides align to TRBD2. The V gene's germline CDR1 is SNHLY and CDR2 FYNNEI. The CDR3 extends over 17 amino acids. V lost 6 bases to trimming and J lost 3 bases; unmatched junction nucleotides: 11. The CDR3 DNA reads TGTGCCAGCAGCCTGACTAGCGGGGGGTCGAAAGTCTACGAGCAGTACTTC. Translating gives CASSLTSGGSKVYEQYF.